These T cell receptor beta chains were read from a single sample in a study of blood T cell repertoires in COVID-19. Data came from immunoSEQ multiplex PCR; TCRdb stores just in-frame clones and leaves some out. The data hold some 190,000 clones, with under 80% observed a single time. The sequencing sample was made of PBMCs or T cells enriched from blood (not recorded which). The receptors derive from a woman aged 45-65 years with acute COVID-19. CDR3s include the opening cysteine and the closing phenylalanine or tryptophan. The order of the fields is J gene, V gene, D gene, clone size, CDR3 DNA, CDR3 protein. A D gene is named only where the DNA matches it firmly. Some rows have no size entry. The others give once, few or many, or a class for an expanded clone.

J gene: TRBJ1-1; V gene: TRBV2; D gene: -; clone size: few; CDR3 DNA: TGTGCCACGGGGATGAACACTGAAGCTTTCTTT; CDR3 protein: CATGMNTEAFF
J gene: TRBJ2-1; V gene: TRBV11-3; D gene: -; clone size: -; CDR3 DNA: TGTGCCAGCAGCTTAGTGGGGGACAACAATGAGCAGTTCTTC; CDR3 protein: CASSLVGDNNEQFF
J gene: TRBJ2-1; V gene: TRBV12-3/TRBV12-4; D gene: TRBD2; clone size: -; CDR3 DNA: TGTGCCAGCATCAGCGGGGGGGCAGGTGAGCAGTTCTTC; CDR3 protein: CASISGGAGEQFF
J gene: TRBJ2-1; V gene: TRBV9; D gene: -; clone size: -; CDR3 DNA: TGTGCCAGCAGCGTACGGGTCGGTAACAATGAGCAGTTCTTC; CDR3 protein: CASSVRVGNNEQFF
J gene: TRBJ2-3; V gene: TRBV9; D gene: -; clone size: -; CDR3 DNA: TGTGCCAGCAGCGTAGGTACAGGAAGCGTGGCAGATACGCAGTATTTT; CDR3 protein: CASSVGTGSVADTQYF
J gene: TRBJ2-2; V gene: TRBV7-3; D gene: -; clone size: -; CDR3 DNA: TGTGCCAGCAGCCAACAGGGAGCCGGGGAGCTGTTTTTT; CDR3 protein: CASSQQGAGELFF
J gene: TRBJ2-1; V gene: TRBV15; D gene: TRBD2; clone size: -; CDR3 DNA: TGTGCCACCAGCAGGGGGGGGTCGAGCTCCTACAATGAGCAGTTCTTC; CDR3 protein: CATSRGGSSSYNEQFF
J gene: TRBJ2-5; V gene: TRBV7-8; D gene: TRBD2; clone size: -; CDR3 DNA: TGTGCCAGCAGCTTAGATGCGGCTAGCGGGGGTGAGACCCAGTACTTC; CDR3 protein: CASSLDAASGGETQYF
J gene: TRBJ1-2; V gene: TRBV7-3; D gene: TRBD1; clone size: few; CDR3 DNA: TGTGCCAGCAGCTTGAATCCGGGACAGGGCTATGGCTACACCTTC; CDR3 protein: CASSLNPGQGYGYTF
J gene: TRBJ2-1; V gene: TRBV7-6; D gene: TRBD2; clone size: -; CDR3 DNA: TGTGCCAGCAGCCAAACAGCGGGGGGAGGCAATGAGCAGTTCTTC; CDR3 protein: CASSQTAGGGNEQFF